The 20 T cell receptor beta chains in this list originate from one sample, sequenced in a study of T cell repertoires in cytomegalovirus infection (dated by TCRdb to about 2019). The sample was run on an Illumina HiSeq 1500. TCRdb trimmed public reads at Q25 via fastp, called clones via MiXCR and kept in-frame beta chains. Records with the same CDR3 protein are collapsed into one entry carrying the most frequent genes and DNA. For this sample the table gives around 190,000 distinct CDR3 sequences, of which around an eighth were detected only once. Clones ranked in the top ten supply 20% to 30% of the sample. Input material: PBMCs. These TCRs come from a human donor in good health (CMV status not recorded). Some clones in this sample may be carry-over from other donors' samples.

This clonotype was seen ten or more times. This may be a read error: a much more frequent sequence differs by one nucleotide. The V call is TRBV7-3, the J call TRBJ1-1, with 7 bases identical to TRBD1. The V gene's germline CDR1 is SGHTA and CDR2 FQGTGA. CDR3 length: 13 amino acids. The trim removed 2 bases at V and 4 bases at J, leaving 1 base unmatched. CDR3 loop: CASSLSGGTEAFF. CDR3 coding DNA: TGTGCCAGCAGCTTATCAGGGGGCACTGAAGCTTTCTTT. The full variable domain, its missing parts supplied by reference TRBV7-3 and TRBJ1-1, is GAGVSQTPSNKVTEKGKYVELRCDPISGHTALYWYRQSLGQGPEFLIYFQGTGAADDSGLPNDRFFAVRPEGSVSTLKIQRTERGDSAVYLCASSLSGGTEAFFGQGTRLTVV.

The chain uses TRBV5-3 and TRBJ2-7; 8 bases are a match to TRBD1. TRBV5-3 is an open reading frame whose function is uncertain. Trimming cost V 8 bases and J 2 bases; bases outside gene matches: 12. This CDR3 region has 15 residues. For the CDR3, the DNA is TGTGCCAGCACCCGGGGCGGGACAGGAGCCTACGAGCAGTACTTC. Its translation is CASTRGGTGAYEQYF.

This clonotype was counted between two and nine times. The J gene is TRBJ1-4, the V gene TRBV28, with unresolved D. CDR3 length: 15 amino acids. V was trimmed by 3 bases and J by 0 bases, leaving 8 bases between them. CDR1 and CDR2 (germline): MDHEN, SYDVKM. The CDR3 nucleotides are TGTGCCAGCAGTTTCGGGCCAGCAACTAATGAAAAACTGTTTTTT. This translates into CASSFGPATNEKLFF.

This sequence joins TRBV6-5 and TRBJ2-2, with TRBD2 matching over 14 bases. The CDR3 runs to 15 residues. V gave up 4 bases and J gave up 7 bases; unmatched junction bases: 2. The V gene's germline CDR1 is MNHEY and CDR2 SVGAGI. This CDR3 reads CASSSGTSGGGELFF. In DNA, the CDR3 is TGTGCCAGCAGTTCCGGGACTAGCGGGGGCGGGGAGCTGTTTTTT.

This clonotype was seen at least ten times. The chain carries TRBV19 and TRBJ1-2; the match to TRBD1 covers 8 bases. CDR3 length equals 13 residues. V lost 4 bases to trimming and J lost 4 bases; unmatched junction nucleotides: 2. Germline loops: CDR1 LNHDA, CDR2 SQIVND (reference sequence). The CDR3 region has the DNA TGTGCCAGTAGTACTGGGACAGGCTATGGCTACACCTTC. This codes for CASSTGTGYGYTF.

Worth noting for this clonotype: One end of the junction varies from germline; a read error may be responsible. V is TRBV6-2 or TRBV6-3 and J is TRBJ2-3; 7 bases agree with TRBD2. The CDR3 loop spans 15 amino acids. Germline CDR1 reads MNHEY; CDR2 reads SVGEGT. The CDR3 nucleotides read TGTGCCCGCAGTTACGCGGGAGAAAGAAGAGATACGCAGTATTTT. It encodes CARSYAGERRDTQYF.

This clonotype was observed at least ten times. The CDR3 sequence is CASSPLGGGGSPLHF. In nucleotides, the CDR3 is TGTGCCAGCAGTCCACTTGGCGGGGGCGGTTCACCCCTCCACTTT. This chain joins TRBV12-3 or TRBV12-4 and TRBJ1-6; perhaps TRBD1 as D (6 bases). CDR3 length equals 15 residues. The V gene lost 5 bases and the J gene lost 9 bases, with 17 bases spanning the gap.

In its sample, this clonotype was seen many times. This CDR3 reads CATSSGETEAFF. CDR3 coding DNA: TGTGCCACCAGCAGCGGAGAAACTGAAGCTTTCTTT. The chain uses TRBV15 and TRBJ1-1; no firm D call. Germline V gene data show CDR1 as LNHNV and CDR2 as YYDKDF (reference sequence). The CDR3 length is 12 residues. V lost 3 bases to trimming and J lost 5 bases, with 7 bases between them.

At least ten counts were recorded for this clonotype. The chain has TRBV28 and TRBJ2-5; 7 bases fit TRBD2. Trimming took 5 bases from V and 5 from J; bases not matched to a gene: 11. Germline-derived CDR1 and CDR2 are MDHEN and SYDVKM. CDR3 size: 15 residues. The CDR3 DNA follows: TGTGCCAGCAGTGGAGGGGAGGGGATATCTGAGACCCAGTACTTC. This codes for CASSGGEGISETQYF.

This clonotype was picked up many times. The chain carries TRBV4-3 and TRBJ1-1; D not certain. From germline, CDR1 is LGHNA and CDR2 YSLEER. This CDR3 contains 16 residues. The V gene lost 2 bases and the J gene lost 5 bases, with 18 bases spanning the gap. CDR3 DNA: TGCGCCAGCAGCCAAAGTTTGGGGAGGGTTTGGACTGAAGCTTTCTTT. Amino acids: CASSQSLGRVWTEAFF.

The table lists this clonotype with a few counts. The rearrangement links TRBV29-1 to TRBJ1-1; a weak D match, TRBD1 (5 bases). Germline V gene sequence: CDR1 SQVTM, CDR2 ANQGSEA. The CDR3 covers 11 residues. V was pared by 4 bases and J by 7 bases, with 10 bases between. The CDR3 bases are TGCAGCGTTGGGGAGAGGGGTGAAGCTTTCTTT. It encodes CSVGERGEAFF.

This clonotype was detected a few times. The CDR3, as DNA: TGTGCCAGCAGTTTAAGGGGGAAGAAGAATGAAAAACTGTTTTTT. Amino acid sequence: CASSLRGKKNEKLFF. V gene TRBV28 combines with J gene TRBJ1-4, with D possibly TRBD1 on 6 matching bases. The CDR3 is 15 amino acids. Germline V gene data show CDR1 as MDHEN and CDR2 as SYDVKM. The V gene lost 2 bases and the J gene lost 5 bases, with 12 bases spanning the gap.

This clonotype appeared many times. The rearrangement links TRBV11-2 to TRBJ2-1; tentatively, D is TRBD2 (5 bases). The CDR3 extends over 13 amino acids. Germline-derived CDR1 and CDR2 are SGHAT and FQNNGV. Between the trimmed V and J ends, which lost 10 bases and 2 bases, there was a span of 12 bases. CDR3 in amino acids: CATLDWPYNEQFF. CDR3 nucleotides: TGTGCCACCCTGGACTGGCCCTACAATGAGCAGTTCTTC.

This clonotype was counted many times. The chain joins TRBV7-8 to TRBJ2-3; 9 bases agree with TRBD2. V lost 5 bases, J lost 3 bases, and 6 bases stayed unmatched. Germline loops: CDR1 SGHVS, CDR2 FQNEAQ. The CDR3 consists of 15 residues. CDR3 region: CASSPPSGRTDTQYF. In DNA form, the CDR3 reads TGTGCCAGCAGCCCCCCAAGCGGGAGGACAGATACGCAGTATTTT.

The sample holds many counts of this clonotype. The CDR3 loop reads CASSYGTANYNEQFF. In DNA form, the CDR3 reads TGTGCCAGCAGTTACGGGACAGCCAACTACAATGAGCAGTTCTTC. The V gene is TRBV28, the J gene TRBJ2-1; 7 bases match TRBD1. Germline V lookup: CDR1 MDHEN, CDR2 SYDVKM. The CDR3 extends over 15 amino acids. The trim removed 4 bases at V and 3 bases at J, leaving 6 bases unmatched.

Only a few counts were recorded for this clonotype. The chain links TRBV25-1 to TRBJ1-2, with D unclear. The CDR3 is 14 residues long. From germline, CDR1 is MGHDK and CDR2 SYGVNS. Between the trimmed V and J ends, which lost 2 bases and 5 bases, there was a span of 12 bases. The CDR3 nucleotides are TGTGCCAGCAGTGAACACGGTGCTACGTATGGCTACACCTTC. Translation gives CASSEHGATYGYTF.

The chain uses TRBV18 and TRBJ1-1, with TRBD1 matching 7 bases. Germline values: CDR1 KGHSH, CDR2 LQKENI. The CDR3 consists of 14 residues. Germline trimming cut 4 bases from V and 1 base from J; bases unmatched to any gene: 3. The chain's CDR3 is CASSRGQPNTEAFF. DNA of the CDR3: TGTGCCAGCTCACGGGGACAGCCGAACACTGAAGCTTTCTTT.

This chain links TRBV5-5 with TRBJ2-7; D may be TRBD1 or TRBD2 (5 bases each). Trimming pared 4 bases from V and 6 bases from J, leaving 17 bases between. CDR3 length equals 14 residues. CDR1 is SGHKS and CDR2 is YYEKEE in the germline V gene (reference sequence). The CDR3 DNA follows: TGTGCCAGCAGCCCTCGCAGGGTAGGACTCGAGCAGTACTTC. Protein: CASSPRRVGLEQYF.

This clonotype was counted many times. V gene TRBV2 combines with J gene TRBJ1-1; D gene unclear. The CDR3 runs 13 residues. Germline V gene data show CDR1 as SNHLY and CDR2 as FYNNEI. V shed 6 bases and J shed 1 base, with 9 bases lying between them. CDR3 nucleotide sequence: TGTGCCAGCAGCAGCTCATCGAACACTGAAGCTTTCTTT. It is translated as CASSSSSNTEAFF.

This clonotype was seen only a few times. The V gene is TRBV10-3, the J gene TRBJ1-4; 12 nucleotides match TRBD1. The CDR3 contains 15 residues. The V gene's germline CDR1 is ENHRY and CDR2 SYGVKD. The V and J ends lost 4 bases and 6 bases, in that order; junction bases with no gene match: 3. Here the CDR3 DNA reads TGTGCCATCAGTGGTGGGGACAGGGGGCATGAAAAACTGTTTTTT. Protein sequence: CAISGGDRGHEKLFF.